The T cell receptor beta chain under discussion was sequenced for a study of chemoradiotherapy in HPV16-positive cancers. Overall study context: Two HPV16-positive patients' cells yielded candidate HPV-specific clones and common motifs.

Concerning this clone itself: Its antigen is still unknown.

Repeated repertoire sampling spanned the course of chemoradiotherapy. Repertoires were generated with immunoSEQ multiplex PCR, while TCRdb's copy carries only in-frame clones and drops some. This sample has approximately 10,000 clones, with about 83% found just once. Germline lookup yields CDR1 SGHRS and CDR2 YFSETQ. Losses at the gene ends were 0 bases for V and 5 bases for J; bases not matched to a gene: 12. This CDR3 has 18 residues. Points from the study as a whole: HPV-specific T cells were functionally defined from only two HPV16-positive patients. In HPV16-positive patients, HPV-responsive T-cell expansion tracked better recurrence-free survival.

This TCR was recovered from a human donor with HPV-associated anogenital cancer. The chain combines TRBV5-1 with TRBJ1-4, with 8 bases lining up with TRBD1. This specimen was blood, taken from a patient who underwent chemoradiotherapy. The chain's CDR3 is CASSLAAGTGWPNEKLFF. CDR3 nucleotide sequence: TGCGCCAGCAGCTTGGCCGCGGGGACAGGTTGGCCAAATGAAAAACTGTTTTTT.